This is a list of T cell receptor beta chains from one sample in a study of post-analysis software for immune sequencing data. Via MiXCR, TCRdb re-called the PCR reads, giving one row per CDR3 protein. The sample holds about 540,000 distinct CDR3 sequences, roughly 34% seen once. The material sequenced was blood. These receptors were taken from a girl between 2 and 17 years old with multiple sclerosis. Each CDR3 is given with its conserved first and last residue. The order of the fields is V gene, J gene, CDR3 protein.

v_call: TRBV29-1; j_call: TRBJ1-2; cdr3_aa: CSVEETGVNYGYTF
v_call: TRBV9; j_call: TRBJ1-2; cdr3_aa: CASSVGETGPGYTF
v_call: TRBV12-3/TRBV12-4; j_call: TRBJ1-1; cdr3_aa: CASSPRMGDTEAFF
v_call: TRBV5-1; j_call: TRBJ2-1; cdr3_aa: CASSLAPVGNEQFF
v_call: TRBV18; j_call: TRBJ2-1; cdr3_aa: CASVTGGSNERFF
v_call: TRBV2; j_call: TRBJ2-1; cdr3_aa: CASSPRGVRNEQFF
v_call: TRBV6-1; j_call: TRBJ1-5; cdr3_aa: CASSRNEGVGNQPQHF
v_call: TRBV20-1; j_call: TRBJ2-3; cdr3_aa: CSASSGSITDTQYF
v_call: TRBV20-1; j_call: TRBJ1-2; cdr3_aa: CSAGDGTPGHGYTF
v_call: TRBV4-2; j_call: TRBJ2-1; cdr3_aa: CASSQARTYNEQFF
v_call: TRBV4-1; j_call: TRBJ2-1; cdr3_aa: CASSQDLNSVMGNEQFF
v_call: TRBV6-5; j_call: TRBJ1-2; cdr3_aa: CASSYPLQGVGYGYTF
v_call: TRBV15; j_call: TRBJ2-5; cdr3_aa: CATSRVQVSGETQYF
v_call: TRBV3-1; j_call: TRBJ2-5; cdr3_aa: CASSQDLAGGGETQYF
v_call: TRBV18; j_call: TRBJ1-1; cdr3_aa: CASLLTGGTEAFF
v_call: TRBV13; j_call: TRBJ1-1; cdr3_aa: CASSPAIGFEAFF
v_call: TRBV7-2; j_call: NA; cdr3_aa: CASSFSQDGYEQYF